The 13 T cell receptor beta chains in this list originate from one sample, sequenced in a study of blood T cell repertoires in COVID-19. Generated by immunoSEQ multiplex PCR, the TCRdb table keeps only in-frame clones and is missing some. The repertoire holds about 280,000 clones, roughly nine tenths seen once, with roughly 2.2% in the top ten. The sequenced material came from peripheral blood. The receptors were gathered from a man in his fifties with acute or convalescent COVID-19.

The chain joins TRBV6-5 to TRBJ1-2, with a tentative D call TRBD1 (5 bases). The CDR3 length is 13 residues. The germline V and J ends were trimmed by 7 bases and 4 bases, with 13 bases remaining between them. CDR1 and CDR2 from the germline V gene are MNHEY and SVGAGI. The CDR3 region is CASTGASVYGYTF. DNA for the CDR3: TGTGCCAGCACTGGGGCCAGCGTCTATGGCTACACCTTC.

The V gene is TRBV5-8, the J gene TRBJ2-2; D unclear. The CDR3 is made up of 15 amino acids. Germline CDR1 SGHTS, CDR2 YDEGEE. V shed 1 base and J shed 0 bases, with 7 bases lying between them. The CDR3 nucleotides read TGTGCCAGCAGCTTGATGCAGACGAACACCGGGGAGCTGTTTTTT. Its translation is CASSLMQTNTGELFF.

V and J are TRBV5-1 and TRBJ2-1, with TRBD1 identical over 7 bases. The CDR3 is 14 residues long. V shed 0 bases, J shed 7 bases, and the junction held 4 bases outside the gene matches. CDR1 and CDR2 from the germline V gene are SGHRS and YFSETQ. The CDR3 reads CASSLGSGGNEQFF. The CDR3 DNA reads TGCGCCAGCAGCTTGGGGTCAGGGGGAAATGAGCAGTTCTTC.

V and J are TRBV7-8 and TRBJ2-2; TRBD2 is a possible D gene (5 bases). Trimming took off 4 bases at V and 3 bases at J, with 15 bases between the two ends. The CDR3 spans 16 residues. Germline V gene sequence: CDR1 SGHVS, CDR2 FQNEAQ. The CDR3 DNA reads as TGTGCCAGCAGCTCTCCCCAGGCGAGGGACACCGGGGAGCTGTTTTTT. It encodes CASSSPQARDTGELFF.

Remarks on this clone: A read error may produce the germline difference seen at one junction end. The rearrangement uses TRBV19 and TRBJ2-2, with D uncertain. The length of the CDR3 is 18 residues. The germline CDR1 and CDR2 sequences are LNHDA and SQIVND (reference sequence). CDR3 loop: CASSIDLRMGANIGELFF. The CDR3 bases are TGTGCCAGTAGTATAGATCTGAGGATGGGTGCGAACATCGGGGAGCTGTTTTTT.

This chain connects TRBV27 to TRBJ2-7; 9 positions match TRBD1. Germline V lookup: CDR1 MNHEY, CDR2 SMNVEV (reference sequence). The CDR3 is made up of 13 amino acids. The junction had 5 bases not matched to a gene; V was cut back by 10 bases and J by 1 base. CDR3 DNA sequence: TGTGCCACCGAAGACAGGGGGTCCTACGAGCAGTACTTC. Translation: CATEDRGSYEQYF.

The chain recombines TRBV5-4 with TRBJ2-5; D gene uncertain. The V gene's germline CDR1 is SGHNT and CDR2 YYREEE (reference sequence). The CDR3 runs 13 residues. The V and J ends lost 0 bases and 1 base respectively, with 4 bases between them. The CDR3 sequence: CASSLGLQETQYF. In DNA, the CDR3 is TGTGCCAGCAGCTTGGGGCTCCAAGAGACCCAGTACTTC.

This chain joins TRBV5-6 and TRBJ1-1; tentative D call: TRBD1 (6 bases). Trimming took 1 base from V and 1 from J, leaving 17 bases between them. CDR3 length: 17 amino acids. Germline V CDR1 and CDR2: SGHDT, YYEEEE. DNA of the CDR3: TGTGCCAGCAGCTTGTCAGGGATTCCAGGGGAGAACACTGAAGCTTTCTTT. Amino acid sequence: CASSLSGIPGENTEAFF.

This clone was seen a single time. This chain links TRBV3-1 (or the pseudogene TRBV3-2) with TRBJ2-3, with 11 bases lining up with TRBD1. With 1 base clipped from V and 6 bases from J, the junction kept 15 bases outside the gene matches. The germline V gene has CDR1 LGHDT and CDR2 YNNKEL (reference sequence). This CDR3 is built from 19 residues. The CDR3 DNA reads TGTGCCAGCAGCCAAGGAGGGCGGACAGGGGGCGTTTTTTCGGATACGCAGTATTTT. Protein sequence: CASSQGGRTGGVFSDTQYF.

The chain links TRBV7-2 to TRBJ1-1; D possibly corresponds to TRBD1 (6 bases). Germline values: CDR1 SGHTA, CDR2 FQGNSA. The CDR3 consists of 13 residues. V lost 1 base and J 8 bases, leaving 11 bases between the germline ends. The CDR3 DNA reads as TGTGCCAGCAGCTTAGGGGGGCCCCTGGAAGCTTTCTTT. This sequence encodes CASSLGGPLEAFF.

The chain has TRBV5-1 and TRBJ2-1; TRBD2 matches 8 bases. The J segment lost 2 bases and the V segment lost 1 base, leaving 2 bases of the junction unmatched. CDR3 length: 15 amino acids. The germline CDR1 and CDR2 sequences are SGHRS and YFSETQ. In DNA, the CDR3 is TGCGCCAGCAGCTTGTCGGGGGGGACCTACAATGAGCAGTTCTTC. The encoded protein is CASSLSGGTYNEQFF.

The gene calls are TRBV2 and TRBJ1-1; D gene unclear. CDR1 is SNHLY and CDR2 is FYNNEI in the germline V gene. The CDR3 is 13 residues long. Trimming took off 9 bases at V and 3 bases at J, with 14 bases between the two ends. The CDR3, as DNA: TGTGCCAGTCTCCTCTTACTATACACTGAAGCTTTCTTT. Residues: CASLLLLYTEAFF.

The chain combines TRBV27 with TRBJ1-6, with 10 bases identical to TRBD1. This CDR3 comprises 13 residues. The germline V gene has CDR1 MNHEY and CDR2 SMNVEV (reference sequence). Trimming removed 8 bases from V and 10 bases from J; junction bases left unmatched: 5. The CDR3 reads CASFDRGLSPLHF. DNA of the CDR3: TGTGCCAGCTTTGACAGGGGGCTGTCACCCCTCCACTTT.